Listed here are 17 T cell receptor beta chains from one sample, sequenced in a study of blood T cells in healthy people across ages. Sample-barcoded 5' priming and a J-beta primer mix drove a second PCR of roughly 6 to 12 cycles. TCRdb itself ran the 5' RACE reads through MiXCR, one entry per CDR3 protein. Of just under 550,000 distinct CDR3 sequences detected, around 24% appear once; the ten largest clones hold 8.7%. This sample was also put to use in a study of T cells of mothers and their children.

Specimen: blood. These receptors all stem from a boy younger than 18 in good health.

Here the CDR3 reads CSARGRATNEKLFF. The CDR3 coding sequence is TGCAGTGCTAGGGGGCGCGCAACTAATGAAAAACTGTTTTTT. V gene TRBV20-1 combines with J gene TRBJ1-4, with D possibly matching TRBD1 (5 bases). Looked up from germline, CDR1 is DFQATT and CDR2 is SNEGSKA (reference sequence). Trimming stripped 3 bases from V and 0 bases from J, with 8 bases between. CDR3 size: 14 residues.

This clonotype has a handful of counts. This chain joins TRBV24-1 and TRBJ2-7; D assignment may be TRBD1 or TRBD2 (5 bases each). Germline V gene lookup returns CDR1 KGHDR and CDR2 SFDVKD. Trimming shortened V by 4 bases and J by 3 bases, and 9 bases separated the two germline ends. This CDR3 has 13 amino acids. The CDR3 reads CATSDRGRYEQYF. The CDR3 DNA reads as TGTGCCACCAGTGACCGGGGACGCTACGAGCAGTACTTC.

This clonotype was found a few times. V and J are TRBV12-3 or TRBV12-4 and TRBJ2-7; perhaps TRBD2 as D (7 bases). The CDR3 is 14 residues long. V lost 3 bases, J lost 6 bases, and 15 bases lay in between. CDR3 coding DNA: TGTGCCAGCAGTTTGAAGAGGGGGGGCTCCGAGCAGTACTTC. This gives the protein CASSLKRGGSEQYF.

This clonotype was detected a few times. The V call is TRBV27, the J call TRBJ2-7, with D hard to call. Germline CDR1 reads MNHEY; CDR2 reads SMNVEV (reference sequence). The CDR3 is made up of 10 amino acids. The germline V and J ends were trimmed by 8 bases and 2 bases, with 4 bases remaining between them. CDR3: CASLPYEQYF. The DNA for the CDR3 is TGTGCCAGCCTCCCCTACGAGCAGTACTTC.

By its share, this clonotype is medium-sized. The chain recombines TRBV29-1 with TRBJ2-7; 11 nucleotides align to TRBD1. J was trimmed by 5 bases and V by 7 bases; bases with no gene match: 4. The CDR3 has 12 amino acids. Looked up from germline, CDR1 is SQVTM and CDR2 is ANQGSEA. CDR3 loop: CSASDRGHEQYF. CDR3 DNA sequence: TGCAGCGCCTCGGACAGGGGGCACGAGCAGTACTTC.

This clonotype showed up just a few times. This chain uses TRBV29-1 with TRBJ1-3; unclear D gene. V was clipped by 4 bases and J by 0 bases, with 13 bases between them. The CDR3 runs to 15 residues. Germline CDR1 is SQVTM and CDR2 is ANQGSEA. CDR3 loop: CSVAERMSSGNTIYF. Here the CDR3 DNA reads TGCAGCGTTGCTGAGCGGATGAGCTCTGGAAACACCATATATTTT.

This clonotype came up a few times. The chain employs TRBV11-2 and TRBJ2-1; TRBD2 might be the D (6 bases). The CDR3 spans 17 residues. Trimming left V 2 bases short and J 5 bases short, with 19 bases between. Germline assignment: CDR1 SGHAT and CDR2 FQNNGV. The CDR3 sequence is CASSLYIAAGRNNEQFF. CDR3 sequence (DNA): TGTGCCAGCAGCTTATACATTGCGGCGGGAAGAAACAATGAGCAGTTCTTC.

This clonotype was seen more than once but under ten times. This chain links TRBV20-1 with TRBJ2-7; TRBD2 aligns across 8 bases. The end of the DNA aligns better with TRBJ2-1, so the J call may be wrong. This CDR3 spans 16 amino acids. Per germline, CDR1 DFQATT and CDR2 SNEGSKA (reference sequence). The CDR3 sequence is CSARDASGQTYNEQFF. CDR3 nucleotides: TGCAGTGCTAGAGATGCTAGCGGGCAAACCTACAATGAGCAGTTCTTC.

The chain couples TRBV6-6 to TRBJ2-1; TRBD1 agrees at 11 bases. Trimming cost V 6 bases and J 6 bases; bases outside gene matches: 7. This CDR3 comprises 15 residues. CDR1 and CDR2 (germline): MNHNY, SVGAGI (reference sequence). The CDR3 loop is CASRKTGTGGNEQFF. The DNA for the CDR3 is TGTGCCAGCAGGAAGACCGGGACAGGGGGCAATGAGCAGTTCTTC.

To note about this clonotype: One end of the junction varies from germline; a read error may be responsible. The V gene is TRBV5-1, the J gene TRBJ2-1, with D uncertain. The CDR3 sequence is 12 residues long. CDR1 and CDR2 from the germline V gene are SGHRS and YFSETQ. The DNA of the CDR3 is TGCGTCAGCAGCTCCGGGTACAATGAGCAGTTCTTC. It translates to CVSSSGYNEQFF.

This clonotype was observed many times. The chain links TRBV20-1 to TRBJ1-5, with a possible D match to TRBD1 (6 bases). Germline CDR1 DFQATT, CDR2 SNEGSKA (reference sequence). V was shortened by 0 bases and J by 2 bases, with 17 bases between the two germline ends. The CDR3 has 17 amino acids. This CDR3 is CSARDPGSRGRNQPQHF. For the CDR3, the DNA is TGCAGTGCTAGAGATCCGGGGAGCAGGGGTCGCAATCAGCCCCAGCATTTT.

In this sample, this clonotype turned up a few times. A junction end diverges from the germline sequence, so it may reflect a read error. This sequence joins TRBV4-3 and TRBJ2-6; 9 bases match TRBD1. Looked up from germline, CDR1 is LGHNA and CDR2 is YSLEER. The CDR3 has 18 residues. CDR3 DNA: TGCGCCAGCAGCCAAGCAGAACAGGGGGCGTCTGGGGCCAGCGTCCTGACTTTC. As protein: CASSQAEQGASGASVLTF.

This sequence joins TRBV12-3 or TRBV12-4 and TRBJ2-7; D perhaps matches TRBD1 (6 bases). This CDR3 is built from 12 residues. V gave up 6 bases and J gave up 6 bases, with 12 bases separating them. The CDR3 DNA reads as TGTGCCAGCAGGGAACAGGGTGGCGAGCAGTACTTC. It encodes CASREQGGEQYF.

The chain carries TRBV29-1 and TRBJ2-3; no reliable D call. Germline V gives CDR1 SQVTM, CDR2 ANQGSEA. This CDR3 has 13 amino acids. Trimming removed 3 bases from V and 2 bases from J, with 9 bases in between. The CDR3 region has the DNA TGCAGCGTTGAGGGATCCTTCACAGATACGCAGTATTTT. As protein: CSVEGSFTDTQYF.

This clonotype turned up a few times. The chain is built from TRBV5-1 and TRBJ1-2, with 7 nucleotides matching TRBD1. Losses at the gene ends were 7 bases for V and 6 bases for J; bases not matched to a gene: 12. Germline CDR1 and CDR2: SGHRS and YFSETQ. The CDR3 extends over 14 amino acids. CDR3 residues: CASGEGGGSNGYTF. The CDR3 DNA reads TGCGCCAGCGGAGAAGGGGGCGGTAGTAATGGCTACACCTTC.

This clonotype was seen only a few times. The chain has TRBV16 and TRBJ2-7; 8 bases are a match to TRBD1. The CDR3 is 15 residues long. V was pared by 4 bases and J by 0 bases, with 5 bases of the junction left unmatched. From germline, CDR1 is KGHSY and CDR2 FQNENV. Here the CDR3 reads CASSRGQGSSYEQYF. As DNA, the CDR3 is TGTGCCAGCAGCCGTGGACAGGGATCCTCCTACGAGCAGTACTTC.

V and J are TRBV29-1 and TRBJ2-5, with 8 bases aligning to TRBD2. This CDR3 has 13 amino acids. Losses at the gene ends were 8 bases for V and 2 bases for J; bases not matched to a gene: 7. Germline assignment: CDR1 SQVTM and CDR2 ANQGSEA. DNA of the CDR3: TGCAGCTTTCGCGGGACTAGACAAGAGACCCAGTACTTC. Translating it yields CSFRGTRQETQYF.